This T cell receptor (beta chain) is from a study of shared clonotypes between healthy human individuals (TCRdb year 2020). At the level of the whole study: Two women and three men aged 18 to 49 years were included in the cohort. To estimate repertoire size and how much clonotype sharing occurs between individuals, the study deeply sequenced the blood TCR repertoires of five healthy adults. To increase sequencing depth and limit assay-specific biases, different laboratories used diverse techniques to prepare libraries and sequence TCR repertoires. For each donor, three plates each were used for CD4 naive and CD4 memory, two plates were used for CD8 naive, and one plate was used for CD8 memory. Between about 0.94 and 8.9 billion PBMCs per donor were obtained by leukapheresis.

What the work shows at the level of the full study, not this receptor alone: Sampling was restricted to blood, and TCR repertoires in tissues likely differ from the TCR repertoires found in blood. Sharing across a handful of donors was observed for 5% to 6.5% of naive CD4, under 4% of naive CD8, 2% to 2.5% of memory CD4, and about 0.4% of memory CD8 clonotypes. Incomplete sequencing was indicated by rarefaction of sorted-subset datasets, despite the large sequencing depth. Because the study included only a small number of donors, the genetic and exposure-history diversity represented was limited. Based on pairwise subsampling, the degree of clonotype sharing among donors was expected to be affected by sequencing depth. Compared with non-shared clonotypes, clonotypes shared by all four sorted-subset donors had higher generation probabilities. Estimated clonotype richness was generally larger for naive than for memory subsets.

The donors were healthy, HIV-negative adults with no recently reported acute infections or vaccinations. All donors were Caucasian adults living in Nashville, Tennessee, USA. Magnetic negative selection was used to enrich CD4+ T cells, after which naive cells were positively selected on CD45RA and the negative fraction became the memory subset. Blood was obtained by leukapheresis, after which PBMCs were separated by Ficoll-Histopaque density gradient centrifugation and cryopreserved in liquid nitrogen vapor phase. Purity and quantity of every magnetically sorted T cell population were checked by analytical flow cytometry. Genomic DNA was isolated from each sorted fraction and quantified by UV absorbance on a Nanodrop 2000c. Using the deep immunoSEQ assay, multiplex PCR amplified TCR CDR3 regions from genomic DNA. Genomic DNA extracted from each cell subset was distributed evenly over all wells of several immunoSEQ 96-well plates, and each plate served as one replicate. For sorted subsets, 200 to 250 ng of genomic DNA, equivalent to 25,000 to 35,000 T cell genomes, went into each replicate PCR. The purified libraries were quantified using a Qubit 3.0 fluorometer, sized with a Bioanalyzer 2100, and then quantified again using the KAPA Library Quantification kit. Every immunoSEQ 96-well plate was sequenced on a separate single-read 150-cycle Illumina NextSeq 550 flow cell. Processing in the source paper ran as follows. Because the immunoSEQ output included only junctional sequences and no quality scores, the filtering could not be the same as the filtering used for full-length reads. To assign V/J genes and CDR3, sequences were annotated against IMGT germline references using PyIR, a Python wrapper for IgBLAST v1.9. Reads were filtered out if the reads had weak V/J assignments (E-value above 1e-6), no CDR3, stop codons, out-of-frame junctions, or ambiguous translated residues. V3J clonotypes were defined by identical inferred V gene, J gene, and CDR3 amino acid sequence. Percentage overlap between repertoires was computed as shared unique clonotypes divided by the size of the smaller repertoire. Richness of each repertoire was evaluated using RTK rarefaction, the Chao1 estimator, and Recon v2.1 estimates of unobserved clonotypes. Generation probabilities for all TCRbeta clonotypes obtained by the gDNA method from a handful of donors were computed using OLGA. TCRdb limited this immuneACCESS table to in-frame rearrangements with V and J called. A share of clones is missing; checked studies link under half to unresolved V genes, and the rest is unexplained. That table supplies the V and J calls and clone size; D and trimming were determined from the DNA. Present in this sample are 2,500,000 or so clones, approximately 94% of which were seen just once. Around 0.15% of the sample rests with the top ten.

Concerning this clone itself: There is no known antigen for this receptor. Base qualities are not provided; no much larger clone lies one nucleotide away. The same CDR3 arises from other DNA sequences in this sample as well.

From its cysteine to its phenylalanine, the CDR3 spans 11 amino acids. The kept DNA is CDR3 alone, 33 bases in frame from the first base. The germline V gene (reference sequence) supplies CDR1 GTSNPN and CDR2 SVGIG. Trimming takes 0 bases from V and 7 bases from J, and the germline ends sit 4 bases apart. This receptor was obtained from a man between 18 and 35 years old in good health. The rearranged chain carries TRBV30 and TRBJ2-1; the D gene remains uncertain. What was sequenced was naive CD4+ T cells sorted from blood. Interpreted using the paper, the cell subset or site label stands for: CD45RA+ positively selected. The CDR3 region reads CAWSVGNEQFF. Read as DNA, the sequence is TGTGCCTGGAGTGTAGGAAATGAGCAGTTCTTC.